This TCR beta chain was identified in a study of lymphopenia after photon versus proton radiotherapy. Method: immunoSEQ multiplex PCR; TCRdb's copy keeps in-frame clones and lacks some. This table holds roughly 18,000 clones, more than 90% found once. The CDR3 is made up of 13 amino acids. Trimming shortened V by 5 bases and J by 4 bases, and 11 bases separated the two germline ends. Germline V gives CDR1 SGHTA, CDR2 FQGTGA. V and J are TRBV7-3 and TRBJ1-2; no definite D call. The TCR was taken from a woman in her thirties or forties with cholangiocarcinoma. This specimen consisted of peripheral blood, obtained from a patient treated with photon-based radiotherapy. The CDR3 DNA reads as TGTGCCAGCAGCCCTAACCCTTCCTATGGCTACACCTTC. Amino acid sequence: CASSPNPSYGYTF.